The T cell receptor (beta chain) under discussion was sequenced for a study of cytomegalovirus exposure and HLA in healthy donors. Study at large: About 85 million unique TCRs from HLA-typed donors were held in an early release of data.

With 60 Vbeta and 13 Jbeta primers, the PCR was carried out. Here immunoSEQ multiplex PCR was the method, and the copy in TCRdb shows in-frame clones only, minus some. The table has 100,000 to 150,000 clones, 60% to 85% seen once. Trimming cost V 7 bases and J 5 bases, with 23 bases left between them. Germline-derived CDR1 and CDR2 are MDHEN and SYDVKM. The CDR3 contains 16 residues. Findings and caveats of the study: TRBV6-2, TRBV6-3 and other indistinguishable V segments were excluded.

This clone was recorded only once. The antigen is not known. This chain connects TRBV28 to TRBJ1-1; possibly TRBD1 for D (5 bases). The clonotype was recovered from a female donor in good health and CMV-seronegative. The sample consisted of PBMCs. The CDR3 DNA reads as TGTGCCAGCAAAAGGACCCTGACCAGGGTGGATACTGAAGCTTTCTTT. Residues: CASKRTLTRVDTEAFF.